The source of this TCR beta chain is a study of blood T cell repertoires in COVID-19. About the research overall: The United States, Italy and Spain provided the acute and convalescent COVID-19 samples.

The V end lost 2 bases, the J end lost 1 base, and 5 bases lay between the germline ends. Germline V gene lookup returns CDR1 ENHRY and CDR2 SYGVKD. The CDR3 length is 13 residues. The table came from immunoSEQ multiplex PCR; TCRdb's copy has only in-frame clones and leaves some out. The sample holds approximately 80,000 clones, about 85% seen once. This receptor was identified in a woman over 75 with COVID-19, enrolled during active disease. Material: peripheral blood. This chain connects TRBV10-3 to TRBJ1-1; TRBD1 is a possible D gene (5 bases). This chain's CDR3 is CAISEQGNTEAFF. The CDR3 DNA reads TGTGCCATCAGTGAGCAGGGGAACACTGAAGCTTTCTTT.